What follows are 4 T cell receptor beta chains derived from one specimen sequenced in a study of cytomegalovirus exposure and HLA in healthy donors. PCR primers comprised 60 Vbeta and 13 Jbeta primers. The table came from immunoSEQ multiplex PCR; TCRdb's copy has only in-frame clones and leaves some out. The table lists tens of thousands of clones, around 82% of them singletons. The sequencing input was PBMCs. The receptor set was obtained from a female donor in good health and CMV-seronegative.

This clone was seen a single time. The gene calls are TRBV12-5 and TRBJ2-5; 7 bases are a match to TRBD1. Germline lookup yields CDR1 LGHNT and CDR2 FRNRAP. V lost 0 bases, J lost 5 bases, and 9 bases stayed unmatched. The CDR3 totals 16 residues. Written as DNA, the CDR3 is TGTGCTAGTGGTTTGGTACTCGAGGGGGCAGGGGAGACCCAGTACTTC. This sequence encodes CASGLVLEGAGETQYF.

This clone has a handful of counts. The CDR3 coding sequence is TGCGCCAGCGTGGACAGGACAACTTTCTTT. As protein: CASVDRTTFF. The V gene is TRBV5-1, the J gene TRBJ1-1; 7 nucleotides align to TRBD1. Germline CDR1 and CDR2: SGHRS and YFSETQ. The CDR3 totals 10 residues. Trimming cost V 7 bases and J 12 bases; bases outside gene matches: 6.

The chain carries TRBV4-3 and TRBJ1-4, with 7 bases aligning to TRBD1. V lost 4 bases, J lost 5 bases, and 10 bases stayed unmatched. The CDR3 is 16 amino acids. Germline V lookup: CDR1 LGHNA, CDR2 YSLEER. This chain's CDR3 is CASSRLPGQMNEKLFF. DNA for the CDR3: TGCGCCAGCAGCCGACTCCCGGGACAGATGAATGAAAAACTGTTTTTT.

The V and J genes are TRBV15 and TRBJ2-3; TRBD1 might be the D (5 bases). Trimming took 6 bases from V and 0 from J, leaving 10 bases between them. The CDR3 length is 14 residues. CDR1 LNHNV and CDR2 YYDKDF come from the germline V gene (reference sequence). This CDR3 reads CATRRTPSTDTQYF. For the CDR3, the DNA is TGTGCCACCAGGAGGACACCCAGCACAGATACGCAGTATTTT.